A selection of T cell receptor beta chains follows, all from one sample in a study of T cells in Graves' hyperthyroidism and ophthalmopathy. TCRdb re-derived calls from the multiplex PCR reads in MiXCR, one entry per CDR3 protein. There are roughly 250,000 distinct CDR3 sequences in the sample; roughly 15% occur only once, and about 14% lies in the top ten. The sample taken for sequencing was blood. These receptors were collected from a woman in her thirties or forties with Graves' hyperthyroidism that later progressed to Graves' ophthalmopathy. CDR3s include the opening cysteine and the closing phenylalanine or tryptophan. A D gene is named only where the DNA matches it firmly. Not every row has a clone size; where given, it reads once, few, many or a size class.

d_call: TRBD2
v_call: TRBV9
j_call: TRBJ2-2
clone_size: -
cdr3_aa: CASSVGVPGGSNTGELFF
cdr3_nt: TGTGCCAGCAGCGTAGGTGTCCCGGGGGGTTCGAACACCGGGGAGCTGTTTTTT

d_call: -
v_call: TRBV6-1
j_call: TRBJ2-2
clone_size: many
cdr3_aa: CASKPGPMNTGELFF
cdr3_nt: TGTGCCAGCAAGCCAGGACCGATGAACACCGGGGAGCTGTTTTTT

d_call: -
v_call: TRBV7-9
j_call: TRBJ2-7
clone_size: many
cdr3_aa: CASSLTDSYEQYF
cdr3_nt: TGTGCCAGCAGCTTAACAGATTCCTACGAGCAGTACTTC

d_call: -
v_call: TRBV18
j_call: TRBJ1-1
clone_size: many
cdr3_aa: CASSPQKNTEAFF
cdr3_nt: TGTGCCAGCTCACCCCAGAAGAACACTGAAGCTTTCTTT

d_call: -
v_call: TRBV7-9
j_call: TRBJ2-1
clone_size: many
cdr3_aa: CASSLESTSRHNEQFF
cdr3_nt: TGTGCCAGCAGCTTAGAAAGTACTAGCCGACACAATGAGCAGTTCTTC

d_call: -
v_call: TRBV7-8
j_call: TRBJ1-4
clone_size: -
cdr3_aa: CASSFPGGANEKLFF
cdr3_nt: TGTGCCAGCAGCTTCCCCGGCGGGGCTAATGAAAAACTGTTTTTT

d_call: -
v_call: TRBV5-1
j_call: TRBJ1-3
clone_size: -
cdr3_aa: CASSLGISGNTIYF
cdr3_nt: TGCGCCAGCAGCTTGGGCATCTCTGGAAACACCATATATTTT

d_call: -
v_call: TRBV24-1
j_call: TRBJ2-7
clone_size: -
cdr3_aa: CATGSAVGEQYF
cdr3_nt: TGTGCCACCGGGTCGGCAGTGGGCGAGCAGTACTTC

d_call: TRBD1
v_call: TRBV9
j_call: TRBJ2-1
clone_size: many
cdr3_aa: CASSLGQVNYNEQFF
cdr3_nt: TGTGCCAGCAGCCTTGGACAGGTGAACTACAATGAGCAGTTCTTC

d_call: -
v_call: TRBV20-1
j_call: TRBJ2-2
clone_size: many
cdr3_aa: CSAQRNTGELFF
cdr3_nt: TGCAGTGCTCAGAGGAACACCGGGGAGCTGTTTTTT

d_call: TRBD2
v_call: TRBV7-3
j_call: TRBJ2-2
clone_size: -
cdr3_aa: CASSAAGGLAGELFF
cdr3_nt: TGTGCCAGCAGTGCAGCGGGAGGGCTCGCCGGGGAGCTGTTTTTT

d_call: TRBD2
v_call: TRBV3-1
j_call: TRBJ2-2
clone_size: many
cdr3_aa: CASSQSRLAGNTGELFF
cdr3_nt: TGTGCCAGCAGCCAATCCAGACTAGCGGGGAACACCGGGGAGCTGTTTTTT

d_call: TRBD1
v_call: TRBV11-2
j_call: TRBJ1-2
clone_size: -
cdr3_aa: CASSSIVRGRMDGYTF
cdr3_nt: TGTGCCAGCAGCTCCATAGTTAGGGGGCGCATGGATGGCTACACCTTC

d_call: TRBD2
v_call: TRBV18
j_call: TRBJ2-3
clone_size: many
cdr3_aa: CASSPPASGGTDTQYF
cdr3_nt: TGTGCCAGCTCACCACCCGCTAGCGGGGGCACAGATACGCAGTATTTT

d_call: -
v_call: TRBV29-1
j_call: TRBJ2-3
clone_size: many
cdr3_aa: CSVEEGFGTQYF
cdr3_nt: TGCAGCGTTGAAGAGGGGTTTGGTACGCAGTATTTT

d_call: -
v_call: TRBV20-1
j_call: TRBJ1-6
clone_size: many
cdr3_aa: CSARRLLFQYNSPLHF
cdr3_nt: TGCAGTGCCCGCCGTTTACTGTTTCAGTATAATTCACCCCTCCACTTT

d_call: TRBD1
v_call: TRBV18
j_call: TRBJ1-1
clone_size: -
cdr3_aa: CASSLYGTGGTEAFF
cdr3_nt: TGTGCCAGCTCACTGTACGGGACAGGGGGGACTGAAGCTTTCTTT

d_call: -
v_call: TRBV7-8
j_call: TRBJ2-5
clone_size: many
cdr3_aa: CASSPTGRVTQYF
cdr3_nt: TGTGCCAGCAGCCCTACAGGGCGCGTGACCCAGTACTTC

d_call: -
v_call: TRBV12-3/TRBV12-4
j_call: TRBJ1-3
clone_size: -
cdr3_aa: CASNFGNPSGNTIYF
cdr3_nt: TGTGCCAGCAATTTTGGCAATCCCTCTGGAAACACCATATATTTT

d_call: -
v_call: TRBV27
j_call: TRBJ1-2
clone_size: many
cdr3_aa: CASSPAGRGGYTF
cdr3_nt: TGTGCCAGCAGTCCCGCAGGGAGAGGGGGCTACACCTTC

d_call: TRBD2
v_call: TRBV20-1
j_call: TRBJ2-7
clone_size: many
cdr3_aa: CSARDLALSGRAYGQYF
cdr3_nt: TGCAGTGCTAGAGATCTGGCCCTAAGCGGGAGGGCCTACGGGCAGTACTTC

d_call: TRBD2
v_call: TRBV18
j_call: TRBJ2-7
clone_size: many
cdr3_aa: CASSPASGSYEQYF
cdr3_nt: TGTGCCAGCTCACCGGCTAGCGGTTCCTACGAGCAGTACTTC

d_call: -
v_call: TRBV2
j_call: TRBJ2-7
clone_size: -
cdr3_aa: CASSPTTDYEQYF
cdr3_nt: TGTGCCAGCAGTCCAACGACCGACTACGAGCAGTACTTC

d_call: -
v_call: TRBV13
j_call: TRBJ1-6
clone_size: many
cdr3_aa: CASSSRGRGYSPLHF
cdr3_nt: TGTGCCAGCAGCTCTAGGGGTCGGGGCTATTCACCCCTCCACTTT

d_call: TRBD1
v_call: TRBV13
j_call: TRBJ2-7
clone_size: many
cdr3_aa: CASSPGGPTYEQYF
cdr3_nt: TGTGCCAGCAGCCCAGGGGGCCCAACCTACGAGCAGTACTTC

d_call: -
v_call: TRBV7-2
j_call: TRBJ2-1
clone_size: -
cdr3_aa: CASSLAASKQFF
cdr3_nt: TGTGCCAGCAGCTTAGCGGCCAGTAAGCAGTTCTTC

d_call: TRBD1
v_call: TRBV14
j_call: TRBJ2-1
clone_size: many
cdr3_aa: CASSQDPTNRRQGIYGNEQFF
cdr3_nt: TGTGCCAGCAGCCAGGACCCGACCAATAGACGACAGGGTATCTACGGCAATGAGCAGTTCTTC

d_call: -
v_call: TRBV2
j_call: TRBJ2-3
clone_size: -
cdr3_aa: CASSEAIEAGWPDTQYF
cdr3_nt: TGTGCCAGCAGTGAAGCGATAGAGGCAGGGTGGCCAGATACGCAGTATTTT

d_call: TRBD1
v_call: TRBV20-1
j_call: TRBJ1-1
clone_size: -
cdr3_aa: CSARDPNRGHNEAFF
cdr3_nt: TGCAGTGCTAGAGATCCCAACAGGGGGCATAATGAAGCTTTCTTT